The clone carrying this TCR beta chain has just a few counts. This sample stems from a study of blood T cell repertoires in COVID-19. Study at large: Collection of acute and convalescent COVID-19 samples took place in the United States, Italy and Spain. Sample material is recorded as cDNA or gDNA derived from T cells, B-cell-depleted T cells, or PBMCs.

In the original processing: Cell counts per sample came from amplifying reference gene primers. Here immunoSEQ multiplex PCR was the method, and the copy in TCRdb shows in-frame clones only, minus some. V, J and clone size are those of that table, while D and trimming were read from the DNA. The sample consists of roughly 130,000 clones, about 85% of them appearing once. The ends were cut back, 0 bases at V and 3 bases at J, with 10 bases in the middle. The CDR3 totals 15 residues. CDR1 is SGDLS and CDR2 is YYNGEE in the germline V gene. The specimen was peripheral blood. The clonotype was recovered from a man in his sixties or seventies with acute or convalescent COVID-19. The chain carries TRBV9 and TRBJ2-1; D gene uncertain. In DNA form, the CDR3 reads TGTGCCAGCAGCGTAGCAGCGCTAGTCTACAATGAGCAGTTCTTC. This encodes CASSVAALVYNEQFF. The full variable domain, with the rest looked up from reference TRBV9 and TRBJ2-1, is DSGVTQTPKHLITATGQRVTLRCSPRSGDLSVYWYQQSLDQGLQFLIQYYNGEERAKGNILERFSAQQFPDLHSELNLSSLELGDSALYFCASSVAALVYNEQFFGPGTRLTVL.